This T cell receptor (beta chain) was profiled in a study of shared clonotypes between healthy human individuals. Study results and caveats: Having only a few donors restricted how much genetic and exposure-history diversity was captured.

As for this clone: Antigen: not known.

Everyone who donated was a Caucasian adult who lived in Nashville, Tennessee. Libraries were prepared by immunoSEQ multiplex PCR; TCRdb keeps only in-frame clonotypes and omits some of them. The table includes hundreds of thousands of clones, about 96% detected once. Germline assignment: CDR1 SNHLY and CDR2 FYNNEI. J was trimmed by 6 bases and V by 3 bases; bases with no gene match: 8. The CDR3 runs 15 residues. This TCR derives from a woman in her twenties or thirties in good health. V and J are TRBV2 and TRBJ2-7; 10 bases map to TRBD1. Sequencing was performed on naive CD4+ T cells sorted from blood. Subset indicated: CD45RA+ positively selected. The CDR3 spells CASSESGQGSGEQYF. In nucleotides, the CDR3 is TGTGCCAGCAGTGAGTCGGGACAGGGGTCGGGCGAGCAGTACTTC.